These 21 T cell receptor beta chains were sequenced from one sample in a study of OX40 agonist ivuxolimab in advanced cancers. The method was the immunoSEQ multiplex PCR assay. This immuneACCESS table, as held by TCRdb, lists in-frame sequences with V and J called but not all clones. Of the missing ones, under half trace to an unresolved V gene in checked studies; the others have no known cause. The sample yields around 24,000 clones; around 75% were counted once. Around 33% of the sample lies in the top ten. The material was CD4+ or CD8+ T cells sorted from blood, obtained in a trial of the OX40 agonist ivuxolimab. These receptors were collected from an adult with an advanced solid tumor such as melanoma, head and neck, liver or kidney cancer.

V is TRBV11-2 and J is TRBJ2-1; 8 bases are a match to TRBD2. The germline V gene encodes CDR1 SGHAT and CDR2 FQNNGV. Trimming removed 3 bases from V and 2 bases from J; junction bases left unmatched: 12. This CDR3 spans 18 amino acids. The CDR3 loop reads CASSFFSYSGETYNEQFF. The DNA of the CDR3 is TGTGCCAGCAGCTTTTTTTCGTATAGCGGGGAGACCTACAATGAGCAGTTCTTC.

The chain joins TRBV7-9 to TRBJ2-2; D remains unclear. Trimming cost V 5 bases and J 3 bases, with 19 bases left between them. This CDR3 has 17 amino acids. Germline V CDR1 and CDR2: SEHNR, FQNEAQ (reference sequence). CDR3 DNA: TGTGCCAGCAGCCCACCCTTCAGAGTAATGGACACCGGGGAGCTGTTTTTT. It codes for CASSPPFRVMDTGELFF.

In DNA, the CDR3 is TGTGCCAGCAGCCCTAGGGCGGGGGGCCTAGATACGCAGTATTTT. Its translation: CASSPRAGGLDTQYF. This rearrangement joins TRBV7-3 to TRBJ2-3, with 8 positions matching TRBD2. The CDR3 extends over 15 amino acids. Per the germline V gene, CDR1 is SGHTA and CDR2 is FQGTGA. The trim removed 5 bases at V and 5 bases at J, leaving 9 bases unmatched.

V is TRBV15 and J is TRBJ1-3; D gene unclear. This CDR3 spans 16 amino acids. Germline V gene data show CDR1 as LNHNV and CDR2 as YYDKDF (reference sequence). Trimming removed 3 bases at V and 3 bases at J, with 15 bases between. As DNA, the CDR3 is TGTGCCACCAGCAGGGCCCGGGCGGCGCTTGGAAACACCATATATTTT. Protein product: CATSRARAALGNTIYF.

This sequence joins TRBV2 and TRBJ2-7; 10 nucleotides align to TRBD1. Germline V gene data show CDR1 as SNHLY and CDR2 as FYNNEI. Germline trimming cut 6 bases from V and 5 bases from J; bases unmatched to any gene: 10. The CDR3 contains 15 residues. The CDR3 nucleotides are TGTGCCAGCAGATACCGGGACAGGGGTCTCAACGAGCAGTACTTC. This codes for CASRYRDRGLNEQYF.

The chain combines TRBV6-1 with TRBJ2-7, with 10 bases matching TRBD1. Germline V gene data show CDR1 as MNHNS and CDR2 as SASEGT. The CDR3 totals 14 residues. With V trimmed by 3 bases and J by 3 bases, 2 bases remained unmatched. In nucleotides, the CDR3 is TGTGCCAGCAGTGAGGGACAGGGGAACTACGAGCAGTACTTC. Protein sequence: CASSEGQGNYEQYF.

This chain connects TRBV29-1 to TRBJ2-7; a weak D match, TRBD2 (5 bases). The V end was cut by 2 bases, the J end by 2 bases, with 13 bases between. The germline CDR1 and CDR2 sequences are SQVTM and ANQGSEA. The CDR3 totals 14 residues. CDR3 region: CSVEISGVTYEQYF. Here the CDR3 DNA reads TGCAGCGTTGAAATCTCCGGGGTTACCTACGAGCAGTACTTC.

The chain couples TRBV4-1 to TRBJ1-5; D not certain. The CDR3 extends over 16 amino acids. CDR1 and CDR2 (germline): MGHRA, YSYEKL. V was clipped by 1 base and J by 0 bases, with 10 bases between them. DNA of the CDR3: TGCGCCAGCAGCCAAGTGGTACTAGCTAGCAATCAGCCCCAGCATTTT. Translating gives CASSQVVLASNQPQHF.

The V and J genes are TRBV11-2 and TRBJ2-7; weak D call: TRBD1 (6 bases). CDR1 and CDR2 (germline): SGHAT, FQNNGV. CDR3 size: 13 residues. Deletions cut 8 bases from V and 7 bases from J, with 18 bases between. The CDR3 DNA follows: TGTGCCAGCGTTCAGGGGTTTTCAAAGGAGCAGTACTTC. Translated: CASVQGFSKEQYF.

The chain links TRBV9 to TRBJ2-1; 7 bases map to TRBD2. The ends lost 0 bases at V and 6 bases at J; junction bases unmatched: 9. CDR1 and CDR2 (germline): SGDLS, YYNGEE. This CDR3 comprises 16 residues. CDR3 in DNA: TGTGCCAGCAGCGTAGCCCCGGGAGGACTTTTCAATGAGCAGTTCTTC. Translation gives CASSVAPGGLFNEQFF. The full variable domain, with the rest looked up from reference TRBV9 and TRBJ2-1, is DSGVTQTPKHLITATGQRVTLRCSPRSGDLSVYWYQQSLDQGLQFLIQYYNGEERAKGNILERFSAQQFPDLHSELNLSSLELGDSALYFCASSVAPGGLFNEQFFGPGTRLTVL.

The CDR3 spells CASGLGLYNEQFF. The DNA of the CDR3 is TGTGCTAGTGGTTTGGGCTTATACAATGAGCAGTTCTTC. The chain carries TRBV12-5 and TRBJ2-1, with D unresolved. V was shortened by 1 base and J by 4 bases, with 5 bases between the two germline ends. The CDR3 has 13 amino acids. CDR1 and CDR2 (germline): LGHNT, FRNRAP.

The J gene is TRBJ1-5, the V gene TRBV28; a weak D match, TRBD1 (5 bases). V lost 2 bases and J 0 bases, leaving 8 bases between the germline ends. CDR1 and CDR2 (germline): MDHEN, SYDVKM. The CDR3 is made up of 15 amino acids. This CDR3 is CASSLGAASNQPQHF. The CDR3, as DNA: TGTGCCAGCAGTTTAGGGGCAGCTAGCAATCAGCCCCAGCATTTT.

The J gene is TRBJ2-5, the V gene TRBV25-1; 7 positions agree with TRBD2. V lost 3 bases and J lost 3; bases outside the gene matches: 4. Germline CDR1 MGHDK, CDR2 SYGVNS. The CDR3 is 14 residues long. As DNA, the CDR3 is TGTGCCAGCAGTGACAGGGAGGGAGAAGAGACCCAGTACTTC. Its protein product is CASSDREGEETQYF. Complete variable domain (other parts from reference TRBV25-1 and TRBJ2-5): EADIYQTPRYLVIGTGKKITLECSQTMGHDKMYWYQQDPGMELHLIHYSYGVNSTEKGDLSSESTVSRIRTEHFPLTLESARPSHTSQYLCASSDREGEETQYFGPGTRLLVL.

This clone has just one count. The CDR3 is CASSLGLSGDRVFLGQETQYF. The CDR3 region has the DNA TGTGCCAGCAGCTTAGGACTCAGCGGGGACAGGGTTTTTCTGGGTCAAGAGACCCAGTACTTC. The chain carries TRBV7-8 and TRBJ2-5; 9 bases fit TRBD1. Per the germline V gene, CDR1 is SGHVS and CDR2 is FQNEAQ. The CDR3 extends over 21 amino acids. Trimming cost V 1 base and J 2 bases; bases outside gene matches: 20.

By share of the sample, this clone is medium-sized. This chain links TRBV4-1 with TRBJ2-4; no reliable D call. Germline CDR1 reads MGHRA; CDR2 reads YSYEKL. The CDR3 is 16 residues long. The V and J ends lost 0 bases and 0 bases respectively, with 9 bases between them. CDR3 DNA sequence: TGCGCCAGCAGCCAAGAATTAGGGTCAGCCAAAAACATTCAGTACTTC. Protein sequence: CASSQELGSAKNIQYF.

J is TRBJ2-3 and V is TRBV5-1; TRBD2 is a possible D gene (6 bases). The CDR3 consists of 15 residues. Trimming left V 4 bases short and J 0 bases short, with 12 bases between. Per the germline V gene, CDR1 is SGHRS and CDR2 is YFSETQ. The CDR3 protein is CASSAGLRSTDTQYF. CDR3 sequence (DNA): TGCGCCAGCAGCGCGGGACTCCGAAGCACAGATACGCAGTATTTT.

J is TRBJ2-1 and V is TRBV10-3; D is undetermined. The ends were cut back, 3 bases at V and 6 bases at J, with 12 bases in the middle. There are 14 residues in the CDR3. Germline values: CDR1 ENHRY, CDR2 SYGVKD. The CDR3 sequence: CAISDISLLNEQFF. The CDR3 nucleotides read TGTGCCATCAGTGACATCTCTCTCCTCAATGAGCAGTTCTTC.

This clone was found once. The V and J genes are TRBV7-6 and TRBJ2-7; D ambiguous. Trimming pared 3 bases from V and 0 bases from J, leaving 12 bases between. In germline, CDR1 is SGHVS, CDR2 FNYEAQ. The CDR3 spans 15 residues. The CDR3 sequence is CASSFTAVSSYEQYF. The DNA of the CDR3 is TGTGCCAGCAGCTTTACGGCGGTGAGCTCCTACGAGCAGTACTTC.

V is TRBV6-5 and J is TRBJ1-2; D is unresolved. CDR1 and CDR2 from the germline V gene are MNHEY and SVGAGI. With 6 bases removed from V and 7 bases from J, the gap between germline ends came to 18 bases. This CDR3 is 14 amino acids long. The CDR3 bases are TGTGCCAGCAGCCTCGACCTCACAGCGTCTGGCTACACCTTC. Protein product: CASSLDLTASGYTF.

The chain has TRBV15 and TRBJ1-2; the D gene is possibly TRBD1 (5 bases). Looked up from germline, CDR1 is LNHNV and CDR2 is YYDKDF (reference sequence). The V end was cut by 1 base, the J end by 2 bases, with 14 bases between. The CDR3 sequence is 16 residues long. DNA of the CDR3: TGTGCCACCAGCAGAGGCGAGGATAAGGGGAACTATGGCTACACCTTC. Amino acids: CATSRGEDKGNYGYTF.

This clone was observed a few times. J is TRBJ2-2 and V is TRBV10-1; D perhaps matches TRBD1 (6 bases). The germline gives CDR1 WNHNN, CDR2 SYGVQD (reference sequence). This CDR3 is built from 13 residues. Trimming took off 3 bases at V and 5 bases at J, with 7 bases between the two ends. CDR3 in amino acids: CASSDTGTGELFF. In DNA, the CDR3 is TGCGCCAGCAGTGACACAGGGACCGGGGAGCTGTTTTTT.